This T cell receptor beta chain was sequenced for a study of tissue T cells after allogeneic stem cell transplantation. Germline values: CDR1 LGHDT, CDR2 YNNKQL (reference sequence). The trim removed 4 bases at V and 3 bases at J, leaving 1 base unmatched. The CDR3 runs to 13 residues. In regard to this clone: Its antigen is not known. The gene names here belong to mouse. The read comes to an end 1 residue before the CDR3 does, leaving the germline J gene to fill in the end.

Whole-study results and caveats: Motif-based clustering found tissue-specific repertoire signatures shared across patients, though few clones were shared.

TCRdb's table, derived via immunoSEQ multiplex PCR, lists solely in-frame clones and lacks some. The table includes about 50,000 clones, 65% to 80% detected once. What was sequenced was sorted cells pooled from one or two spleens. The sequence was collected from a pool of C57BL/6 mice in good health. V gene TRBV4 combines with J gene TRBJ2-5; 7 nucleotides align to TRBD2. The CDR3 here is CASSSWGQDTQYF. The sequenced CDR3 bases are TGTGCCAGCAGCTCCTGGGGGCAAGACACCCAGTAC.